These T cell receptor beta chains were read from a single sample in a study of CD8 T cells in Susac syndrome. MiXCR was run by TCRdb on the immunoSEQ multiplex PCR reads, yielding one entry per CDR3 protein. Of about 110,000 distinct CDR3 sequences in the sample, about 95% were seen once. The sequenced sample consisted of CD4+ T cells from PBMCs. These receptors were taken from a human donor in good health. Both conserved end residues are trimmed from each CDR3.

J gene	V gene	CDR3 protein
TRBJ2-5	TRBV28	ASRPPLEGKETQY
TRBJ1-2	TRBV20-1	SAWTGGTPANYGYT
TRBJ2-6	TRBV29-1	SVFSSGANVLT
TRBJ2-7	TRBV7-2	ASSLVQGGSSYEQY
TRBJ2-4	TRBV5-1	ASSLAGVADIQY
TRBJ2-1	TRBV24-1	ATSDGGQGNEQF
TRBJ2-1	TRBV3-1	ASSQYMIAGGPHNEQF
TRBJ1-1	TRBV11-2	ASSPWSKGRAF
TRBJ1-1	TRBV3-1	AGKSGGLNTEAF
TRBJ2-3	TRBV7-2	ASSLQSGRRADTQY
TRBJ2-5	TRBV20-1	SASRLVLGKETQY
TRBJ2-6	TRBV19	ASKQGALSGANVLT
TRBJ1-2	TRBV18	ASSSGTTNYGYT
TRBJ2-1	TRBV4-3	ASSQEGTFPNEQF
TRBJ1-5	TRBV6-2/TRBV6-3	ASSNQNQGANQPQH
TRBJ2-4	TRBV7-2	ASSSPRGLNIQY
TRBJ2-1	TRBV3-1	ASSPDDYNEQF
TRBJ2-2	TRBV4-3	ASSPLAGGAGELF
TRBJ2-1	TRBV5-5	ASSFLPGQGFYNEQF
TRBJ2-5	TRBV28	ATGQGPIETQY
TRBJ1-4	TRBV2	ASSDKEAEKLF
TRBJ2-7	TRBV7-9	ASTEGLGEQY
TRBJ1-1	TRBV6-5	ASRTQGNTEAF
TRBJ1-4	TRBV19	ASSSTGDEKLF
TRBJ2-5	TRBV28	ASSSGGPGQETQY
TRBJ2-1	TRBV15	ATSRGLAGVDEQF
TRBJ2-3	TRBV11-2	ASSPLQSHTQY
TRBJ2-6	TRBV6-5	ASSYSGLSGANVLT
TRBJ1-6	TRBV19	ASSISEGRSPLH
TRBJ2-7	TRBV6-5	ASSYSNRAYEQY
TRBJ1-2	TRBV7-9	ASSLAGSFGGYT
TRBJ2-1	TRBV2	ASSEGGAGAGNEQF
TRBJ2-2	TRBV27	ASRRDRNTGELF
TRBJ1-5	TRBV29-1	SAGTLNQPQH
TRBJ2-7	TRBV5-1	ASSLRQGLDEQY